This T cell receptor (beta chain) stems from a study of cytomegalovirus exposure and HLA in healthy donors. Both 60 Vbeta primers and 13 Jbeta primers went into the PCR. Clones were sequenced by immunoSEQ multiplex PCR, and TCRdb holds only the in-frame ones, with some missing. The table records 150,000 to 200,000 clones, more than 80% of them present only once. The TCR originated in a woman younger than 35 in good health and CMV-seronegative. What was sequenced was PBMCs.

CDR3 nucleotide sequence: TGTGCCACCAGCTCCCCTCCGGTTAATGAGCAGTTCTTC. This gives the protein CATSSPPVNEQFF. The rearrangement links TRBV15 to TRBJ2-1; D is unresolved. Trimming took 5 bases from V and 7 from J, leaving 12 bases between them. CDR1 LNHNV and CDR2 YYDKDF come from the germline V gene (reference sequence). The CDR3 sequence is 13 residues long.